The T cell receptor beta chain described here comes from a study of CD8+CD57+ T cells in acquired aplastic anemia. Profiling of TCR beta VDJ combinations and CDR3 sequences used genomic DNA as template. TCRdb re-derived calls from the reads in MiXCR, one entry per CDR3 protein. The sample consists of more than 100,000 distinct CDR3 sequences, less than 45% of them appearing once. The CDR3 covers 14 residues. The trim removed 6 bases at V and 3 bases at J, leaving 4 bases unmatched. The germline V gene encodes CDR1 MNHNS and CDR2 SASEGT. The sequence derives from a human donor in good health, serving as a control. The V and J genes are TRBV6-1 and TRBJ2-2; 7 bases align to TRBD2. What was sequenced was sorted CD4+, CD8+, or CD8+CD57+ T cells (not recorded which) from PBMCs. The CDR3 here is CASSPTSHTGELFF. The CDR3 nucleotides read TGTGCCAGCAGCCCGACTAGCCACACCGGGGAGCTGTTTTTT.